This is a list of T cell receptor beta chains from one sample in a study of blood T cell repertoires in COVID-19. Using immunoSEQ multiplex PCR, the repertoire was profiled, and TCRdb retains in-frame clones only, with some absent. The sample has about 230,000 clones, roughly 80% seen once; the top ten hold about 8%. Sequencing was carried out using peripheral blood. The receptors were sampled from a woman between 50 and 59 years old with acute or convalescent COVID-19. The CDR3 runs from the conserved cysteine through the conserved F or W. A D gene is named only where the DNA matches it firmly. Size is omitted from some rows. Given values are once, few, many or a class for expanded clones.

CDR3aa | CDR3nt | d_gene | j_gene | v_gene | abundance
CASSITYEQYF | TGTGCCAGCAGTATTACCTACGAGCAGTACTTC | NA | TRBJ2-7 | TRBV6-5 | NA
CASSSTTGMWSGYTF | TGTGCCAGCAGCTCAACTACAGGGATGTGGTCTGGCTACACCTTC | NA | TRBJ1-2 | TRBV5-5 | NA
CASSDSAGNEQFF | TGTGCCAGCAGTGACTCCGCGGGTAATGAGCAGTTCTTC | NA | TRBJ2-1 | TRBV2 | NA
CASSPLTGTGELFF | TGTGCCAGCAGCCCCCTGACGGGGACCGGGGAGCTGTTTTTT | NA | TRBJ2-2 | TRBV14 | once
CASSAYRGTTDTQYF | TGTGCCAGCAGCGCGTACAGGGGGACCACAGATACGCAGTATTTT | TRBD1 | TRBJ2-3 | TRBV9 | NA
CASSLVQGAYGYTF | TGTGCCAGCAGCTTAGTGCAGGGGGCGTATGGCTACACCTTC | TRBD1 | TRBJ1-2 | TRBV11-2 | NA
CASSSTGAGELFF | TGCGCCAGCAGCTCCACAGGGGCCGGGGAGCTGTTTTTT | TRBD1 | TRBJ2-2 | TRBV5-1 | once
CASSLGAGWGTEAFF | TGTGCCAGCAGTTTAGGGGCGGGGTGGGGCACTGAAGCTTTCTTT | NA | TRBJ1-1 | TRBV27 | NA
CASSFPGQGAKTEAFF | TGTGCCAGCAGCTTCCCCGGACAGGGGGCTAAGACTGAAGCTTTCTTT | TRBD1 | TRBJ1-1 | TRBV7-2 | NA
CASSQRLGDEQFF | TGTGCCAGCTCACAACGACTAGGGGATGAGCAGTTCTTC | NA | TRBJ2-1 | TRBV18 | few
CASSPGAGGELFF | TGTGCCAGCAGCCCAGGGGCCGGCGGGGAGCTGTTTTTT | NA | TRBJ2-2 | TRBV7-9 | NA
CASSRGQDLYEQYF | TGTGCCAGTAGTAGAGGACAGGACCTCTACGAGCAGTACTTC | TRBD1 | TRBJ2-7 | TRBV19 | few
CASSLSGGEADTQYF | TGTGCCAGCAGCCTTAGCGGGGGGGAGGCAGATACGCAGTATTTT | TRBD2 | TRBJ2-3 | TRBV5-4 | NA
CASSLRQGSYEQYF | TGTGCCAGCAGTTTGAGACAGGGGAGCTACGAGCAGTACTTC | TRBD1 | TRBJ2-7 | TRBV6-5 | few
CASSVEEGLGNTIYF | TGTGCCAGCAGCGTAGAAGAGGGCCTTGGAAACACCATATATTTT | NA | TRBJ1-3 | TRBV9 | NA
CASSPSGELQPQHF | TGTGCCAGCTCACCATCAGGGGAGTTGCAGCCCCAGCATTTT | NA | TRBJ1-5 | TRBV18 | NA
CASSYAQGSSYEQYF | TGTGCCAGCAGTTACGCCCAGGGAAGCTCCTACGAGCAGTACTTC | NA | TRBJ2-7 | TRBV6-2/TRBV6-3 | NA
CASSGGLVTDTQYF | TGTGCCAGTAGTGGGGGACTAGTAACAGATACGCAGTATTTT | TRBD2 | TRBJ2-3 | TRBV19 | NA
CASSFVRQNTEAFF | TGTGCCAGCAGCTTCGTCCGACAGAACACTGAAGCTTTCTTT | NA | TRBJ1-1 | TRBV13 | once
CASSFGVSGNTIYF | TGTGCCAGCAGCTTCGGGGTCTCTGGAAACACCATATATTTT | NA | TRBJ1-3 | TRBV11-2 | many
CASSPTGTGRSNYGYTF | TGTGCCAGCTCACCAACCGGGACAGGGCGATCTAACTATGGCTACACCTTC | TRBD1 | TRBJ1-2 | TRBV18 | once
CASSMYAGRYEQYF | TGTGCCAGTAGTATGTACGCGGGCCGCTACGAGCAGTACTTC | NA | TRBJ2-7 | TRBV19 | NA
CASSQGTGPDLAFF | TGTGCCAGCAGCCAAGGGACAGGGCCCGACTTGGCTTTCTTT | TRBD1 | TRBJ1-1 | TRBV4-2 | NA
CASGPGEHTDTQYF | TGCGCCAGCGGTCCGGGGGAGCACACAGATACGCAGTATTTT | NA | TRBJ2-3 | TRBV5-1 | NA
CASSPSGVPNYGYTF | TGCGCCAGCAGCCCTTCCGGGGTGCCTAACTATGGCTACACCTTC | NA | TRBJ1-2 | TRBV4-3 | NA
CASEVQGDQPQHF | TGTGCCAGCGAGGTTCAGGGCGATCAGCCCCAGCATTTT | NA | TRBJ1-5 | TRBV6-5 | NA
CASSYSGGVGIHEQYF | TGTGCCAGCAGTTACTCAGGGGGAGTAGGCATCCACGAGCAGTACTTC | NA | TRBJ2-7 | TRBV6-2/TRBV6-3 | once
CASSETGSSTGELFF | TGTGCCAGCAGCGAGACAGGGAGTTCCACCGGGGAGCTGTTTTTT | TRBD1 | TRBJ2-2 | TRBV9 | NA
CASGAGTGGGYTF | TGTGCCAGCGGTGCCGGGACAGGGGGTGGCTACACCTTC | TRBD1 | TRBJ1-2 | TRBV2 | NA
CASSLVEGYGYTF | TGTGCCAGCAGCTTAGTGGAGGGTTATGGCTACACCTTC | NA | TRBJ1-2 | TRBV7-9 | NA
CASSSDTGGNYEQYF | TGTGCCAGCAGCTCCGACACCGGGGGTAATTACGAGCAGTACTTC | NA | TRBJ2-7 | TRBV5-4 | NA
CATSDSYGLAGGRTGELFF | TGTGCCACCAGTGATTCCTACGGACTAGCGGGAGGAAGAACCGGGGAGCTGTTTTTT | TRBD2 | TRBJ2-2 | TRBV24-1 | once
CASSQAGVGTEAFF | TGTGCCAGCAGCCAAGCAGGGGTGGGCACTGAAGCTTTCTTT | NA | TRBJ1-1 | TRBV3-1/TRBV3-2 | NA
CASSLGASGYRSSYNEQFF | TGTGCCAGCAGCTTAGGGGCTAGCGGGTACCGTAGCTCCTACAATGAGCAGTTCTTC | TRBD2 | TRBJ2-1 | TRBV7-2 | NA
CASSLRQSPYYNEQFF | TGTGCCAGCAGTTTACGACAGTCACCCTATTACAATGAGCAGTTCTTC | NA | TRBJ2-1 | TRBV6-2/TRBV6-3 | NA
CASSSGLSRDTGELFF | TGTGCCAGCAGCTCAGGGTTGTCCCGAGACACCGGGGAGCTGTTTTTT | NA | TRBJ2-2 | TRBV7-8 | NA
CASSLAAGLSPLHF | TGTGCCAGCAGCTTAGCGGCAGGGTTGTCACCCCTCCACTTT | NA | TRBJ1-6 | TRBV7-6 | NA
CASSAQGGEWNEQFF | TGTGCCAGCAGTGCTCAGGGGGGAGAGTGGAATGAGCAGTTCTTC | NA | TRBJ2-1 | TRBV6-4 | NA
CASSIVAGAHNEQFF | TGTGCCAGTAGTATAGTGGCGGGAGCGCACAATGAGCAGTTCTTC | TRBD2 | TRBJ2-1 | TRBV19 | NA
CASSPTLQGGYEKLFF | TGTGCCAGCAGTCCAACATTACAGGGAGGGTATGAAAAACTGTTTTTT | NA | TRBJ1-4 | TRBV6-6 | NA
CASSFGSGTGYTF | TGTGCCAGCAGTTTCGGGTCGGGAACTGGCTACACCTTC | NA | TRBJ1-2 | TRBV28 | NA
CASRGGLGSSQYF | TGTGCCAGCCGCGGGGGACTAGGGAGCTCCCAGTACTTC | TRBD2 | TRBJ2-7 | TRBV28 | NA
CASRPQGSTEAFF | TGTGCCAGCAGGCCCCAGGGGAGCACTGAAGCTTTCTTT | NA | TRBJ1-1 | TRBV12-3/TRBV12-4 | few
CASSIRDRGSPLHF | TGTGCCAGTAGTATTAGGGACAGGGGATCACCCCTCCACTTT | TRBD1 | TRBJ1-6 | TRBV19 | NA
CASSLQGSNWANVLTF | TGTGCCAGCAGTTTACAGGGGTCAAACTGGGCCAACGTCCTGACTTTC | NA | TRBJ2-6 | TRBV28 | NA
CASSNEDGRQPQHF | TGTGCCAGCAGTAACGAGGATGGCCGCCAGCCCCAGCATTTT | NA | TRBJ1-5 | TRBV6-5 | NA